A single sample is the source of the 27 T cell receptor beta chains below, sequenced in a study of blood T cell repertoires in COVID-19. Repertoires were generated with immunoSEQ multiplex PCR, while TCRdb's copy carries only in-frame clones and drops some. The sample records over 45,000 clones, 80% to 90% being singletons. Input material: peripheral blood. The source of these receptors is a human donor in a cohort sampled during active COVID-19.

The rearrangement uses TRBV5-1 and TRBJ2-3; TRBD1 is a possible D gene (5 bases). The CDR3 sequence is 14 residues long. V shed 0 bases and J shed 5 bases, with 10 bases lying between them. Germline V lookup: CDR1 SGHRS, CDR2 YFSETQ. This chain's CDR3 is CASSLEQGRDTQYF. CDR3 coding DNA: TGCGCCAGCAGCTTGGAGCAGGGCAGAGATACGCAGTATTTT.

This sequence joins TRBV11-3 and TRBJ2-3, with 13 bases that match TRBD2. V shed 1 base and J 6 bases; nucleotides not matched to a gene: 4. This CDR3 region has 16 residues. CDR1 and CDR2 from the germline V gene are SGHNT and YENEEA. The CDR3 bases are TGTGCCAGCAGCTTAGGACTAGCGGGGGGCCCCGATACGCAGTATTTT. Translating it yields CASSLGLAGGPDTQYF.

The chain carries TRBV20-1 and TRBJ2-3; tentative D call: TRBD1 (6 bases). The germline gives CDR1 DFQATT, CDR2 SNEGSKA (reference sequence). The CDR3 runs 11 residues. V was cut by 4 bases and J by 4 bases, with 6 bases left in between. The CDR3 loop is CSANRADTQYF. The DNA of the CDR3 is TGCAGTGCTAACAGGGCAGATACGCAGTATTTT.

This rearrangement joins TRBV7-8 to TRBJ2-7; D possibly corresponds to TRBD2 (6 bases). The CDR3 loop spans 15 amino acids. V was cut by 1 base and J by 3 bases, with 13 bases left in between. Germline lookup yields CDR1 SGHVS and CDR2 FQNEAQ. In DNA, the CDR3 is TGTGCCAGCAGCTTAGGTTTAGCGGACAACTACGAGCAGTACTTC. Translating gives CASSLGLADNYEQYF. The full variable domain, with the rest looked up from reference TRBV7-8 and TRBJ2-7, is GAGVSQSPRYKVAKRGQDVALRCDPISGHVSLFWYQQALGQGPEFLTYFQNEAQLDKSGLPSDRFFAERPEGSVSTLKIQRTQQEDSAVYLCASSLGLADNYEQYFGPGTRLTVT.

V and J are TRBV3-1 (or the pseudogene TRBV3-2) and TRBJ1-2; 8 bases fit TRBD1. With 0 bases clipped from V and 7 bases from J, the junction kept 7 bases outside the gene matches. Germline values: CDR1 LGHDT, CDR2 YNNKEL (reference sequence). This CDR3 comprises 15 residues. The CDR3, as DNA: TGTGCCAGCAGCCAAGATCGTGGCAGGGGGCTTGGCTACACCTTC. Amino acid sequence: CASSQDRGRGLGYTF.

This clone was seen more than once but under ten times. This chain links TRBV5-5 with TRBJ1-2; TRBD1 matches at 12 bases. This CDR3 spans 16 amino acids. The germline V gene has CDR1 SGHKS and CDR2 YYEKEE (reference sequence). V lost 4 bases to trimming and J lost 7 bases; unmatched junction nucleotides: 11. CDR3 loop: CASSIGTGGAVLGYTF. The CDR3, as DNA: TGTGCCAGCAGCATAGGGACAGGGGGCGCCGTACTTGGCTACACCTTC.

The chain is built from TRBV5-1 and TRBJ2-5; unclear D gene. Germline-derived CDR1 and CDR2 are SGHRS and YFSETQ. The V and J ends lost 0 bases and 4 bases respectively, with 4 bases between them. The CDR3 runs to 12 residues. The CDR3 sequence is CASSLAGETQYF. CDR3 nucleotide sequence: TGCGCCAGCAGCTTGGCCGGAGAGACCCAGTACTTC. Filled out from reference TRBV5-1 and TRBJ2-5, the complete variable domain reads KAGVTQTPRYLIKTRGQQVTLSCSPISGHRSVSWYQQTPGQGLQFLFEYFSETQRNKGNFPGRFSGRQFSNSRSEMNVSTLELGDSALYLCASSLAGETQYFGPGTRLLVL.

CDR3 in amino acids: CASSHRSTDTQYF. In nucleotides, the CDR3 is TGTGCCAGCAGCCATCGGAGCACAGATACGCAGTATTTT. The V and J genes are TRBV5-6 and TRBJ2-3; no reliable D call. The CDR3 runs 13 residues. Trimming took off 4 bases at V and 0 bases at J, with 6 bases between the two ends. The germline CDR1 and CDR2 sequences are SGHDT and YYEEEE. Looking up the rest from reference TRBV5-6 and TRBJ2-3 gives the full variable domain: DAGVTQSPTHLIKTRGQQVTLRCSPKSGHDTVSWYQQALGQGPQFIFQYYEEEERQRGNFPDRFSGHQFPNYSSELNVNALLLGDSALYLCASSHRSTDTQYFGPGTRLTVL.

This chain links TRBV3-1 (or the pseudogene TRBV3-2) with TRBJ2-1, with a possible D match to TRBD1 (6 bases). CDR1 is LGHDT and CDR2 is YNNKEL in the germline V gene (reference sequence). V was cut by 6 bases and J by 0 bases, with 12 bases left in between. CDR3 length equals 15 residues. The CDR3 DNA reads as TGTGCCAGCAGTCGGGACACGCACTCCTACAATGAGCAGTTCTTC. Translation: CASSRDTHSYNEQFF.

The chain uses TRBV4-1 and TRBJ2-2; TRBD2 agrees at 7 bases. The V gene end was trimmed by 0 bases and the J gene end by 6 bases; junction bases not matched to a gene: 7. CDR1 MGHRA and CDR2 YSYEKL come from the germline V gene. There are 16 residues in the CDR3. The CDR3 nucleotides are TGCGCCAGCAGCCAAGATCGTCGGGGAGGGGCCGGGGAGCTGTTTTTT. It specifies CASSQDRRGGAGELFF.

This clone was detected a few times. The V call is TRBV2, the J call TRBJ1-3, with unresolved D. The CDR3 loop spans 16 amino acids. Trimming took 6 bases from V and 2 from J, leaving 17 bases between them. The V gene's germline CDR1 is SNHLY and CDR2 FYNNEI. CDR3 loop: CASRLDDLIAGNTIYF. The CDR3 DNA reads TGTGCCAGCAGATTAGACGACTTAATCGCTGGAAACACCATATATTTT.

The chain is built from TRBV7-2 and TRBJ2-2; TRBD2 agrees at 11 bases. The CDR3 length is 15 residues. The V gene's germline CDR1 is SGHTA and CDR2 FQGNSA. V lost 0 bases and J lost 7; bases outside the gene matches: 1. CDR3 in amino acids: CASSLASGGGGELFF. The CDR3 DNA reads TGTGCCAGCAGCTTAGCTAGCGGGGGGGGCGGGGAGCTGTTTTTT.

This chain uses TRBV3-1 (or the pseudogene TRBV3-2) with TRBJ2-7; D is possibly TRBD2 (6 bases). The CDR3 is 14 amino acids. The germline V and J ends were trimmed by 7 bases and 3 bases, with 16 bases remaining between them. Germline lookup yields CDR1 LGHDT and CDR2 YNNKEL (reference sequence). CDR3: CASTRQRALYEQYF. DNA of the CDR3: TGTGCCAGCACCCGACAGCGGGCCCTCTACGAGCAGTACTTC.

The rearrangement links TRBV25-1 to TRBJ2-7; D is possibly TRBD1 (6 bases). Germline lookup yields CDR1 MGHDK and CDR2 SYGVNS. This CDR3 comprises 15 residues. V lost 10 bases and J 3 bases, leaving 22 bases between the germline ends. As DNA, the CDR3 is TGTGCCAACCAGGGGAGACGGGGTCCTCTCTACGAGCAGTACTTC. This gives the protein CANQGRRGPLYEQYF.

The genes are TRBV18 and TRBJ2-5, with TRBD1 matching over 7 bases. The last part of the DNA fits TRBJ2-7 better; the J call may be wrong. The CDR3 has 13 amino acids. CDR1 is KGHSH, CDR2 LQKENI, per germline. The CDR3 coding sequence is TGTGCCAGCTCACGGGACAGCTTCTACGAGCAGTACTTC. Amino acids: CASSRDSFYEQYF.

V gene TRBV21-1 combines with J gene TRBJ2-7; the table assigns TRBD2, which was not confirmed against the DNA. TRBV21-1 counts as a pseudogene. The CDR3 consists of 16 residues. CDR3 coding DNA: TGTGCCAGCAGCAAAGCAGAGGTAGCCGAAGCCTACGAGCAGTACTTC. Translating it yields CASSKAEVAEAYEQYF.

The V gene is TRBV30, the J gene TRBJ2-7, with D tentatively TRBD1 (6 bases). Between the trimmed V and J ends, which lost 2 bases and 3 bases, there was a span of 14 bases. The CDR3 spans 14 residues. CDR1 is GTSNPN, CDR2 SVGIG, per germline (reference sequence). The CDR3 DNA sequence: TGTGCCTGGAGTCTCCCGGACAGCTACTACGAGCAGTACTTC. Protein sequence: CAWSLPDSYYEQYF.

This clone was seen only a few times. CDR3 bases: TGTGCCAGCAGCTGGACAGGGAATAAGCTTCAGTACTTC. Residues: CASSWTGNKLQYF. The chain combines TRBV27 with TRBJ2-4, with 8 bases that match TRBD1. This CDR3 has 13 residues. Germline loops: CDR1 MNHEY, CDR2 SMNVEV (reference sequence). J gave up 11 bases and V 6 bases, and 9 bases lay outside the gene matches.

The chain carries TRBV24-1 and TRBJ2-3, with unresolved D. Germline lookup yields CDR1 KGHDR and CDR2 SFDVKD. Trimming stripped 10 bases from V and 2 bases from J, with 9 bases between. This CDR3 spans 12 amino acids. CDR3 nucleotide sequence: TGTGCCACGTCCGGGTACACAGATACGCAGTATTTT. Amino acids: CATSGYTDTQYF.

This CDR3 is CASSLDPWAGGYTF. In nucleotides, the CDR3 is TGCGCCAGCAGCTTGGATCCCTGGGCTGGTGGTTACACCTTC. This chain connects TRBV5-1 to TRBJ1-2; D not certain. Trimming took off 0 bases at V and 11 bases at J, with 17 bases between the two ends. Looked up from germline, CDR1 is SGHRS and CDR2 is YFSETQ. The CDR3 is made up of 14 amino acids.

With regard to this clone: The sample carries other DNA sequences with the same CDR3. The chain employs TRBV30 and TRBJ2-2, with a weak D call TRBD2 (6 bases). The CDR3 consists of 12 residues. CDR1 is GTSNPN, CDR2 SVGIG, per germline (reference sequence). V shed 1 base and J shed 7 bases, with 7 bases lying between them. The CDR3 region is CAWSGGGGELFF. In DNA form, the CDR3 reads TGTGCCTGGAGTGGGGGAGGCGGGGAGCTGTTTTTT.

The V gene is TRBV12-3 or TRBV12-4, the J gene TRBJ1-6; no clear D. CDR3 length: 13 amino acids. V lost 3 bases and J 10 bases, leaving 10 bases between the germline ends. The CDR3 is CASSFSSGSPLHF. In DNA, the CDR3 is TGTGCCAGCAGTTTTTCCTCAGGATCACCCCTCCACTTT.

V usage is TRBV10-3 and J usage is TRBJ2-7; 11 positions agree with TRBD2. There are 15 residues in the CDR3. The J segment lost 2 bases and the V segment lost 5 bases, leaving 5 bases of the junction unmatched. The germline gives CDR1 ENHRY, CDR2 SYGVKD. Here the CDR3 reads CAISPTSGAPYEQYF. CDR3 sequence (DNA): TGTGCCATCAGTCCGACTAGCGGGGCTCCCTACGAGCAGTACTTC.

V usage is TRBV2 and J usage is TRBJ2-2; 12 positions agree with TRBD2. Unmatched junction bases numbered 10, after V lost 7 bases and J lost 4 bases. There are 17 residues in the CDR3. CDR1 and CDR2 (germline): SNHLY, FYNNEI. Here the CDR3 reads CASTESLAGGVTGELFF. The CDR3 nucleotides read TGTGCCAGCACCGAGTCGCTAGCGGGGGGGGTCACCGGGGAGCTGTTTTTT.

This clone was seen only a few times. The CDR3 is CASRTSGGNEQFF. CDR3 in DNA: TGTGCCAGTAGAACCTCGGGCGGGAATGAGCAGTTCTTC. The J gene is TRBJ2-1, the V gene TRBV6-5; D is possibly TRBD2 (5 bases). CDR1 and CDR2 (germline): MNHEY, SVGAGI. CDR3 length equals 13 residues. Trimming took 9 bases from V and 7 from J, leaving 16 bases between them.

The rearrangement uses TRBV10-3 and TRBJ2-1; 8 bases are shared with TRBD2. V lost 10 bases to trimming and J lost 1 base; unmatched junction nucleotides: 6. This CDR3 has 14 amino acids. Germline V CDR1 and CDR2: ENHRY, SYGVKD. As DNA, the CDR3 is TGTGCCAGCCGGTCGGGGGGGTCCTACAATGAGCAGTTCTTC. Translation gives CASRSGGSYNEQFF.

The count of this clone is one. This CDR3 is CASSQPLRTQYF. CDR3 in DNA: TGTGCCAGCAGCCAACCCCTAAGGACCCAGTACTTC. The gene calls are TRBV3-1 (or the pseudogene TRBV3-2) and TRBJ2-5; D gene ambiguous. The CDR3 has 12 amino acids. The V end was cut by 2 bases, the J end by 7 bases, with 8 bases between. Per germline, CDR1 LGHDT and CDR2 YNNKEL (reference sequence).